This T cell receptor beta chain was recorded in a study of human T cells and chemical hapten exposure. A single record per CDR3 protein comes from TCRdb applying MiXCR to the RACE reads. The sample includes about 34,000 distinct CDR3 sequences, around 5% of them seen just once. This CDR3 contains 15 residues. Losses at the gene ends were 0 bases for V and 8 bases for J; bases not matched to a gene: 7. Germline V gene data show CDR1 as SGDLS and CDR2 as YYNGEE. Time point: healthy volunteer bleed at 6 weeks. Whole blood that had not been fractionated was the source of extracted total RNA. The genes are TRBV9 and TRBJ1-2, with 10 bases matching TRBD1. The sequence was obtained from a human donor in good health. Some clones in this sample may be carry-over from other donors' samples. Material for sequencing was whole blood. CDR3 in amino acids: CASSVGPGTGEGYTF. In DNA form, the CDR3 reads TGTGCCAGCAGCGTAGGTCCCGGGACAGGGGAAGGCTACACCTTC. Filled out from reference TRBV9 and TRBJ1-2, the complete variable domain reads DSGVTQTPKHLITATGQRVTLRCSPRSGDLSVYWYQQSLDQGLQFLIQYYNGEERAKGNILERFSAQQFPDLHSELNLSSLELGDSALYFCASSVGPGTGEGYTFGSGTRLTVV.